This T cell receptor beta chain was captured by sequencing in a study of blood T cell repertoires in COVID-19. On the study more broadly: Nucleic acid was either cDNA or gDNA, and it came from T cells, B-cell-depleted T cells, or PBMCs.

Donors in Cohort 3 who had recovered were those with two negative PCRs, healthcare professional clearance, or resolution of their symptoms. The method was immunoSEQ multiplex PCR; TCRdb's version includes in-frame clones alone and lacks a portion of them. The sample yields over 130,000 clones, 60% to 80% seen once. Trimming at V came to 1 base and at J to 1 base, leaving 1 base not matched to a gene. There are 16 residues in the CDR3. CDR1 and CDR2 (germline): LGHDT, YNNKEL (reference sequence). The chain has TRBV3-1 (or the pseudogene TRBV3-2) and TRBJ2-4, with TRBD1 matching 10 bases. Material for sequencing was PBMCs or T cells enriched from blood (not recorded which). The sequence came from a woman aged 50 to 60 who had recovered from COVID-19. The CDR3 DNA reads as TGTGCCAGCAGCCAAGGACAGGGGGCGGCCAAAAACATTCAGTACTTC. Amino acids: CASSQGQGAAKNIQYF.